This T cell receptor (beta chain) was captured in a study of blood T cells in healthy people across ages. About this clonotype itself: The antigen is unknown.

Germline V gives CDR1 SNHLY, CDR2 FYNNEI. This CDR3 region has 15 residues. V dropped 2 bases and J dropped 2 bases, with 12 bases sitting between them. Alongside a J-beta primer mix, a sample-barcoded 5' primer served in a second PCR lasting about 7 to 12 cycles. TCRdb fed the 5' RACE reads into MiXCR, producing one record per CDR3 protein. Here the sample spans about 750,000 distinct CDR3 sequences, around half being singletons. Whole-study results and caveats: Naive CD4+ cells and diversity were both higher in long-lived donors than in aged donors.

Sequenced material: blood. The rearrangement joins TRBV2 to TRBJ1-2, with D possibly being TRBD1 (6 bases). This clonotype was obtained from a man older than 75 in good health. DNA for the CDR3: TGTGCCAGCAGTGAAATGGCAGGGGTGAACTATGGCTACACCTTC. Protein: CASSEMAGVNYGYTF.